This T cell receptor (beta chain) came from a study of T cell changes during pregnancy in multiple sclerosis. Germline V lookup: CDR1 MNHGY, CDR2 SAAAGT. The CDR3 has 15 residues. Trimming took off 6 bases at V and 0 bases at J, with 15 bases between the two ends. Libraries were prepared by immunoSEQ multiplex PCR; TCRdb keeps only in-frame clonotypes and omits some of them. The sample gives approximately 49,000 clones, 90% of which show up once; over 4% is in the top ten. The sample here was peripheral blood, taken after pregnancy. This clonotype originated in a female donor in good health, enrolled as a control in a pregnancy study. The V call is TRBV6-8, the J call TRBJ2-7, with D hard to call. DNA for the CDR3: TGTGCCAGCAGCCCCCACTATAGAAGCTCCTACGAGCAGTACTTC. It yields the protein CASSPHYRSSYEQYF.